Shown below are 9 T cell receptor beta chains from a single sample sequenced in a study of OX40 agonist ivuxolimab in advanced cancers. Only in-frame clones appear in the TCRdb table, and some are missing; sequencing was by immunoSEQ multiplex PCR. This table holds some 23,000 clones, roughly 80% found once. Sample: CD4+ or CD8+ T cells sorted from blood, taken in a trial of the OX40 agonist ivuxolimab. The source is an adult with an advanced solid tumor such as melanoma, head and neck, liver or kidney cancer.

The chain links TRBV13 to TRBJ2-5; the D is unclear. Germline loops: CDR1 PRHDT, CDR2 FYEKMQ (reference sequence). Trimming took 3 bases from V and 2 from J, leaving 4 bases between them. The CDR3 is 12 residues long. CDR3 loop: CASSFRQETQYF. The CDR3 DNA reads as TGTGCCAGCAGCTTCAGACAAGAGACCCAGTACTTC. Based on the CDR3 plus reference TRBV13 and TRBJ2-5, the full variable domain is AAGVIQSPRHLIKEKRETATLKCYPIPRHDTVYWYQQGPGQDPQFLISFYEKMQSDKGSIPDRFSAQQFSDYHSELNMSSLELGDSALYFCASSFRQETQYFGPGTRLLVL.

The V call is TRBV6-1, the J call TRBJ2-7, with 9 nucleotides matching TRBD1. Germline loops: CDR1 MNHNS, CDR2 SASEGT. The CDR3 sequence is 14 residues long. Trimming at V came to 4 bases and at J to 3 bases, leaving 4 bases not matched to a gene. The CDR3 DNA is TGTGCCAGCAGTGTTACGGGACAGGGCTACGAGCAGTACTTC. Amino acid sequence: CASSVTGQGYEQYF.

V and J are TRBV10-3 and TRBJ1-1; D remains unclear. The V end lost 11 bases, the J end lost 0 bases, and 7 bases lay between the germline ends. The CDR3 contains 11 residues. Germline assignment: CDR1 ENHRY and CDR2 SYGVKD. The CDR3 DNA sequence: TGTGCCTCCCTAGTGAACACTGAAGCTTTCTTT. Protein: CASLVNTEAFF.

This CDR3 reads CASSPGQGGNEQFF. The CDR3 bases are TGTGCCAGCAGTCCGGGACAGGGGGGCAATGAGCAGTTCTTC. This sequence joins TRBV6-4 and TRBJ2-1; 11 nucleotides line up with TRBD1. The CDR3 runs 14 residues. Germline V gene data show CDR1 as MRHNA and CDR2 as SNTAGT. V lost 5 bases and J lost 6; bases outside the gene matches: 3.

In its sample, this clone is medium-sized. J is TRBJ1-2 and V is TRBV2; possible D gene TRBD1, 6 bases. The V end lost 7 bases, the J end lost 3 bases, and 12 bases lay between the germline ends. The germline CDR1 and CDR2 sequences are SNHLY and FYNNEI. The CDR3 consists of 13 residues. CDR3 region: CASTGESHYGYTF. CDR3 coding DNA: TGTGCCAGCACAGGGGAGAGTCACTATGGCTACACCTTC.

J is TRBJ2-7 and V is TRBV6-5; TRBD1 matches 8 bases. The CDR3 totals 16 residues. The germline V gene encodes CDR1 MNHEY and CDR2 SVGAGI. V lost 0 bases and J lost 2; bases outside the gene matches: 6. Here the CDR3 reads CASSYSTGEAAYEQYF. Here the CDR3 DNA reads TGTGCCAGCAGTTACTCGACAGGGGAAGCTGCCTACGAGCAGTACTTC.

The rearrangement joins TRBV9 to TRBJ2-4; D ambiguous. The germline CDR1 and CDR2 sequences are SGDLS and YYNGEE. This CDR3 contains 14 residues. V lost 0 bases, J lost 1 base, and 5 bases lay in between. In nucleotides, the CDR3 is TGTGCCAGCAGCGTAGACTTGGCCAAAAACATTCAGTACTTC. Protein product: CASSVDLAKNIQYF.

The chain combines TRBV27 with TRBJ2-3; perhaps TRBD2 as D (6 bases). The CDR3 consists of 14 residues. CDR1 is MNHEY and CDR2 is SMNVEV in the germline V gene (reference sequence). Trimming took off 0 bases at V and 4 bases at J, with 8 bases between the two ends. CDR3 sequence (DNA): TGTGCCAGCAGTTTATCGGCGGGGTCAGATACGCAGTATTTT. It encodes CASSLSAGSDTQYF.

CDR3 region: CASSLNTGTGNEQFF. As DNA, the CDR3 is TGTGCCAGCAGCCTTAATACCGGGACAGGTAATGAGCAGTTCTTC. The rearrangement links TRBV9 to TRBJ2-1; 8 positions match TRBD1. V lost 4 bases, J lost 7 bases, and 10 bases stayed unmatched. The CDR3 contains 15 residues. Germline CDR1 is SGDLS and CDR2 is YYNGEE. Full variable domain (remainder filled in from reference TRBV9 and TRBJ2-1): DSGVTQTPKHLITATGQRVTLRCSPRSGDLSVYWYQQSLDQGLQFLIQYYNGEERAKGNILERFSAQQFPDLHSELNLSSLELGDSALYFCASSLNTGTGNEQFFGPGTRLTVL.